The 31 T cell receptor beta chains below all came from one sample that was sequenced in a study of blood T cells in healthy people across ages. The authors ran a second PCR of roughly 6 to 11 cycles using a sample-barcoded 5' primer and a J-beta primer mix. TCRdb reprocessed the 5' RACE reads with MiXCR, giving one entry per CDR3 protein. This sample has about a million distinct CDR3 sequences, with 35% to 40% found just once. The source material was blood. The receptors here all came from a man younger than 30 in good health.

This clonotype was counted a few times. The J gene is TRBJ1-1, the V gene TRBV20-1; D gene unclear. From germline, CDR1 is DFQATT and CDR2 SNEGSKA (reference sequence). The CDR3 runs 14 residues. Trimming removed 7 bases from V and 6 bases from J, with 21 bases in between. CDR3 sequence: CSGRSWAPNAEAFF. In DNA form, the CDR3 reads TGCAGTGGTCGGAGCTGGGCCCCCAACGCTGAAGCTTTCTTT.

A few counts support this clonotype. This chain uses TRBV6-2 or TRBV6-3 with TRBJ1-2; D is perhaps TRBD1 (6 bases). The germline CDR1 and CDR2 sequences are MNHEY and SVGEGT. Trimming cost V 0 bases and J 4 bases, with 12 bases left between them. CDR3 length equals 15 residues. The chain's CDR3 is CASSYSPGAGYGYTF. CDR3 DNA: TGTGCCAGCAGTTACTCGCCAGGGGCTGGCTATGGCTACACCTTC.

CDR3 in amino acids: CASTRGARPTDTQYF. The DNA for the CDR3 is TGTGCCAGCACCCGCGGGGCGCGCCCGACAGATACGCAGTATTTT. This chain uses TRBV9 with TRBJ2-3; a possible D gene is TRBD2 (6 bases). The CDR3 has 15 amino acids. In germline, CDR1 is SGDLS, CDR2 YYNGEE. V lost 6 bases to trimming and J lost 3 bases, with 17 bases between them.

This clonotype has only a few counts. The chain recombines TRBV20-1 with TRBJ2-3; D is possibly TRBD2 (6 bases). Trimming pared 7 bases from V and 6 bases from J, leaving 23 bases between. CDR1 is DFQATT and CDR2 is SNEGSKA in the germline V gene (reference sequence). This CDR3 has 15 amino acids. The CDR3 bases are TGCAGTGGTCGGGGGACCCGAGGAAGTTCGGATACGCAGTATTTT. This gives the protein CSGRGTRGSSDTQYF.

The J gene is TRBJ1-4, the V gene TRBV27; D is unclear. V was shortened by 6 bases and J by 8 bases, with 19 bases between the two germline ends. Germline V gene sequence: CDR1 MNHEY, CDR2 SMNVEV (reference sequence). The CDR3 contains 15 residues. The CDR3 region is CASSPSTPRREKLFF. For the CDR3, the DNA is TGTGCCAGCAGCCCATCCACCCCAAGACGGGAAAAACTGTTTTTT.

The V gene is TRBV5-1, the J gene TRBJ1-2; D may be TRBD1 (6 bases). From germline, CDR1 is SGHRS and CDR2 YFSETQ. This CDR3 spans 13 amino acids. Trimming left V 4 bases short and J 6 bases short, with 13 bases between. The CDR3, as DNA: TGCGCCAGCAGCCCGGCAGGGGAGGATGGCTACACCTTC. The encoded protein is CASSPAGEDGYTF.

This clonotype was recorded at least ten times. This chain links TRBV6-2 or TRBV6-3 with TRBJ2-7; 7 bases align to TRBD1. Trimming at V came to 0 bases and at J to 3 bases, leaving 8 bases not matched to a gene. Looked up from germline, CDR1 is MNHEY and CDR2 is SVGEGT. CDR3 length: 16 amino acids. CDR3: CASSYSPNRGFYEQYF. The DNA of the CDR3 is TGTGCCAGCAGTTACTCTCCCAACAGGGGATTCTACGAGCAGTACTTC.

This clonotype was counted a few times. V gene TRBV19 combines with J gene TRBJ1-2; D gene unclear. CDR1 LNHDA and CDR2 SQIVND come from the germline V gene (reference sequence). Trimming left V 1 base short and J 3 bases short, with 3 bases between. CDR3 length: 12 amino acids. CDR3 protein: CASSIVDYGYTF. The DNA of the CDR3 is TGTGCCAGTAGTATAGTCGACTATGGCTACACCTTC.

This clonotype has only a few counts. CDR3 DNA: TGCGCCAGCAGTCAATTTAGGGGCTACTCCTACGAGCAGTACTTC. This translates into CASSQFRGYSYEQYF. J is TRBJ2-7 and V is TRBV23-1; the D gene is possibly TRBD1 (5 bases). TRBV23-1 is an open reading frame, and its role is uncertain. Trimming cost V 1 base and J 0 bases, with 10 bases left between them. This CDR3 comprises 15 residues.

This clonotype has a count of ten or more. The chain couples TRBV5-1 to TRBJ2-1; maybe TRBD2 (5 bases). The CDR3 extends over 16 amino acids. Germline V gene sequence: CDR1 SGHRS, CDR2 YFSETQ. V lost 2 bases and J 1 base, leaving 13 bases between the germline ends. The CDR3 DNA is TGCGCCAGCAGCTTCCGCGAGGGTGGGTCCTACAATGAGCAGTTCTTC. Its protein is CASSFREGGSYNEQFF.

J is TRBJ2-3 and V is TRBV20-1; D is undetermined. The V gene's germline CDR1 is DFQATT and CDR2 SNEGSKA (reference sequence). The CDR3 runs 13 residues. Trimming cost V 5 bases and J 0 bases, with 9 bases left between them. CDR3 in DNA: TGCAGTGCTCTTCTTACCAGCACAGATACGCAGTATTTT. Protein: CSALLTSTDTQYF.

Concerning this clonotype: This may arise from a read error, as a much more abundant clone is one base away. Here the CDR3 omits its conserved ending phenylalanine or tryptophan, so a read error is the likely source. V and J are TRBV4-2 and TRBJ2-5; a possible D gene is TRBD2 (6 bases). Germline CDR1 LGHNA, CDR2 YNFKEQ. Trimming took 1 base from V and 2 from J, leaving 11 bases between them. The CDR3 runs 15 residues. This CDR3 reads CASSQVLALQETQYL. The DNA for the CDR3 is TGTGCCAGCAGCCAAGTGCTAGCGCTTCAAGAGACCCAGTACTTG.

This sequence joins TRBV20-1 and TRBJ2-7; TRBD2 matches 7 bases. Germline lookup yields CDR1 DFQATT and CDR2 SNEGSKA (reference sequence). This CDR3 has 16 amino acids. V lost 4 bases to trimming and J lost 0 bases; unmatched junction nucleotides: 12. The DNA for the CDR3 is TGCAGTGCTACCCCCTTTGGCGGGGGAAGCTCCTACGAGCAGTACTTC. Translation gives CSATPFGGGSSYEQYF.

The chain joins TRBV19 to TRBJ2-3; D may be TRBD2 (6 bases). V lost 0 bases and J lost 4, with 8 bases in between. Germline lookup yields CDR1 LNHDA and CDR2 SQIVND (reference sequence). The CDR3 consists of 14 residues. DNA of the CDR3: TGTGCCAGTAGTATAGAGCGGGGCGCAGATACGCAGTATTTT. Translated: CASSIERGADTQYF.

This chain uses TRBV24-1 with TRBJ2-3; 9 bases align to TRBD1. Germline values: CDR1 KGHDR, CDR2 SFDVKD. CDR3 length: 15 amino acids. The trim removed 4 bases at V and 2 bases at J, leaving 3 bases unmatched. CDR3 sequence: CATSEGTGSTDTQYF. The CDR3 bases are TGTGCCACCAGTGAAGGGACAGGGTCCACAGATACGCAGTATTTT.

The CDR3 coding sequence is TGCAGTGCTAGGGGCTGGACTAGCCCTAAGCAGTACTTC. Its translation is CSARGWTSPKQYF. V and J are TRBV20-1 and TRBJ2-5; 8 bases map to TRBD2. The V segment lost 3 bases and the J segment 11 bases; nucleotides outside the gene matches: 11. This CDR3 spans 13 amino acids. Germline assignment: CDR1 DFQATT and CDR2 SNEGSKA (reference sequence).

The chain is built from TRBV7-9 and TRBJ1-5; perhaps TRBD1 as D (5 bases). Trimming removed 8 bases from V and 5 bases from J, with 10 bases in between. Germline V gene sequence: CDR1 SEHNR, CDR2 FQNEAQ (reference sequence). This CDR3 has 12 amino acids. The DNA for the CDR3 is TGTGCCAGCCACGGGGGACATCAGCCCCAGCATTTT. It specifies CASHGGHQPQHF.

CDR3 residues: CASSIQGLDTEAFF. The DNA for the CDR3 is TGTGCCAGCAGTATACAGGGGTTGGACACTGAAGCTTTCTTT. The rearrangement uses TRBV28 and TRBJ1-1; 7 bases align to TRBD1. With 5 bases clipped from V and 3 bases from J, the junction kept 6 bases outside the gene matches. This CDR3 region has 14 residues. In germline, CDR1 is MDHEN, CDR2 SYDVKM.

Note on this clonotype: Its ends do not fully match the called genes, so a read error is possible. This chain uses TRBV6-2 or TRBV6-3 with TRBJ1-1, with D possibly TRBD1 on 5 matching bases. The CDR3 spans 13 residues. The germline gives CDR1 MNHEY, CDR2 SVGEGT. The CDR3 DNA reads as TGTGCTAGCAGTCCCAATCCTGGGGGAGGAGCTTTCTTT. It is translated as CASSPNPGGGAFF.

This clonotype was seen more than once but under ten times. The chain couples TRBV12-3 or TRBV12-4 to TRBJ1-1; D not resolved. The CDR3 consists of 14 residues. V was cut by 6 bases and J by 2 bases, with 13 bases left in between. This chain's CDR3 is CASSPSHKNTEAFF. The CDR3 nucleotides read TGTGCCAGCAGCCCGAGTCATAAAAACACTGAAGCTTTCTTT.

The chain employs TRBV21-1 and TRBJ1-2. TRBV21-1 is a documented pseudogene. This CDR3 has 11 amino acids. In nucleotides, the CDR3 is TGTGCCAGCAGCAAAGGAACAGCTGACACCTTC. This translates into CASSKGTADTF.

V gene TRBV6-5 combines with J gene TRBJ1-2; the match to TRBD1 covers 7 bases. The CDR3 extends over 13 amino acids. Trimming took 9 bases from V and 4 from J; bases not matched to a gene: 8. Germline CDR1 is MNHEY and CDR2 is SVGAGI. CDR3 sequence: CASLGQRIYGYTF. The DNA for the CDR3 is TGTGCCAGTCTGGGACAGAGAATCTATGGCTACACCTTC.

Ten or more counts support this clonotype. This chain uses TRBV20-1 with TRBJ2-7; weak D call: TRBD1 (5 bases). Looked up from germline, CDR1 is DFQATT and CDR2 is SNEGSKA (reference sequence). V lost 0 bases and J lost 2, with 11 bases in between. CDR3 size: 14 residues. The CDR3 DNA reads as TGCAGTGCTAGAGATCAGGGCGGTCCCTACGAGCAGTACTTC. This codes for CSARDQGGPYEQYF.

In its sample, this clonotype was seen once. J is TRBJ1-1 and V is TRBV12-3 or TRBV12-4, with D unclear. There are 12 residues in the CDR3. V gave up 7 bases and J gave up 1 base, with 7 bases separating them. For the CDR3, the DNA is TGTGCCAGCACCCCCCGGAACACTGAAGCTTTCTTT. Residues: CASTPRNTEAFF.

The V gene is TRBV11-2, the J gene TRBJ1-1; a weak D match, TRBD1 (6 bases). This CDR3 is built from 15 residues. Trimming stripped 8 bases from V and 1 base from J, with 17 bases between. Germline-derived CDR1 and CDR2 are SGHAT and FQNNGV. The CDR3 DNA follows: TGTGCCAGCCGCCGACTTAGGGGGGGGAACACTGAAGCTTTCTTT. Amino acid sequence: CASRRLRGGNTEAFF.

The chain combines TRBV2 with TRBJ2-1; D could derive from TRBD1 or TRBD2 (5 bases each). The CDR3 spans 15 residues. The V end lost 5 bases, the J end lost 2 bases, and 13 bases lay between the germline ends. Germline-derived CDR1 and CDR2 are SNHLY and FYNNEI. The CDR3 here is CASSRGSLTYNEQFF. CDR3 DNA: TGTGCCAGCAGTCGGGGCAGCTTAACCTACAATGAGCAGTTCTTC.

The CDR3 sequence is CAISESRGRTEAFF. The CDR3 bases are TGTGCCATCAGTGAGTCAAGGGGGCGGACTGAAGCTTTCTTT. This rearrangement joins TRBV10-3 to TRBJ1-1, with 7 bases that match TRBD1. The CDR3 loop spans 14 amino acids. Trimming at V came to 0 bases and at J to 5 bases, leaving 3 bases not matched to a gene. Per germline, CDR1 ENHRY and CDR2 SYGVKD.

This clonotype was recorded a few times. V usage is TRBV10-3 and J usage is TRBJ1-4; 7 nucleotides align to TRBD1. V lost 2 bases, J lost 2 bases, and 2 bases stayed unmatched. The CDR3 has 15 residues. CDR1 is ENHRY and CDR2 is SYGVKD in the germline V gene. The CDR3: CAISEPGGTNEKLFF. The CDR3 DNA follows: TGTGCCATCAGTGAGCCAGGGGGGACTAATGAAAAACTGTTTTTT.

With regard to this clonotype: Mismatch with germline at one junction end may stem from a read error. The rearrangement uses TRBV2 and TRBJ1-1; 9 nucleotides match TRBD1. The CDR3 is 15 amino acids. The germline V gene encodes CDR1 SNHLY and CDR2 FYNNEI. The CDR3 DNA sequence: TGTGCCAGCAATGAGCAGGACAGGGGATTCACTAAAGCTTTCTTT. Protein sequence: CASNEQDRGFTKAFF. Full variable domain (outside the CDR3, taken from reference TRBV2 and TRBJ1-1): EPEVTQTPSHQVTQMGQEVILRCVPISNHLYFYWYRQILGQKVEFLVSFYNNEISEKSEIFDDQFSVERPDGSNFTLKIRSTKLEDSAMYFCASNEQDRGFTKAFFGQGTRLTVV.

This chain connects TRBV7-2 to TRBJ1-2; D call uncertain. Trimming cost V 4 bases and J 0 bases, with 6 bases left between them. The CDR3 length is 13 residues. The V gene's germline CDR1 is SGHTA and CDR2 FQGNSA. CDR3 DNA: TGTGCCAGCAGCTCTTATCCTAACTATGGCTACACCTTC. Translating it yields CASSSYPNYGYTF.

V usage is TRBV7-6 and J usage is TRBJ2-1, with 9 bases matching TRBD2. The V and J ends lost 5 bases and 4 bases, in that order; junction bases with no gene match: 9. The germline V gene encodes CDR1 SGHVS and CDR2 FNYEAQ. CDR3 length equals 16 residues. The CDR3 spells CASSEATSGYYNEQFF. The CDR3 DNA is TGTGCCAGCAGCGAAGCCACTAGCGGGTATTACAATGAGCAGTTCTTC.